The clone carrying this T cell receptor beta chain has a handful of counts. The antigen is not known. Germline assignment: CDR1 SGDLS and CDR2 YYNGEE. The CDR3 runs to 15 residues. Germline trimming cut 0 bases from V and 7 bases from J; bases unmatched to any gene: 3. This sample was included in a study of blood T cells in healthy people across ages. Study results and caveats: No one knew whether donors had CMV, which possibly confounded expanded clonotype changes.

Then a second PCR, running roughly 6 to 12 cycles, was carried out with a sample-barcoded 5' primer and a J-beta primer mix. TCRdb analysed the 5' RACE reads with MiXCR anew, one entry per CDR3 protein. The table lists over 1.5 million distinct CDR3 sequences, roughly 52% of them singletons, with roughly 2% in the top ten. The V call is TRBV9, the J call TRBJ2-1; TRBD2 matches at 11 bases. The sample taken for sequencing was blood. The receptor was isolated from a woman in her 40s in good health. CDR3 sequence reads: CASSVGSGGANEQFF. CDR3 bases: TGTGCCAGCAGCGTAGGTAGCGGGGGGGCTAATGAGCAGTTCTTC.